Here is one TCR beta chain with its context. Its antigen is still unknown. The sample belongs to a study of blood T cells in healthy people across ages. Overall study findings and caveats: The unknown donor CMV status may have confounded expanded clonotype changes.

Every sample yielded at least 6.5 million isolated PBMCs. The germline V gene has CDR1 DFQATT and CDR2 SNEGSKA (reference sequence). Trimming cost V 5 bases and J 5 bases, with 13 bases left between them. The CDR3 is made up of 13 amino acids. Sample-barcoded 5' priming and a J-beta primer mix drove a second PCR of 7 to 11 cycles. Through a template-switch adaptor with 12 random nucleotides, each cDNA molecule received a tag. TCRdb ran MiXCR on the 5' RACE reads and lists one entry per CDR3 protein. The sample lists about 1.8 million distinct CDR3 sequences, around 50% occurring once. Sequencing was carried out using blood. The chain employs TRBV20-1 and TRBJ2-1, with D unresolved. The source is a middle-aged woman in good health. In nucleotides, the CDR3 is TGCAGTGCTCAGACCGACGGAGACAATGAGCAGTTCTTC. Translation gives CSAQTDGDNEQFF.